These T cell receptor beta chains were read from a single sample in a study of blood T cells in healthy people across ages. TCRdb re-called the 5' RACE reads with MiXCR, one entry per CDR3 protein. The sample carries over 1,200,000 distinct CDR3 sequences, roughly 60% recorded once. Source material: blood. Source of these receptors: a man younger than 35 in good health. The CDR3 runs from the conserved cysteine through the conserved F or W. The D gene is left open where the match is weak. Not all rows give a size; the values are once, few, many and, for expanded clones, a class.

D,V,J,size,DNA,CDR3
TRBD1,TRBV29-1,TRBJ2-1,few,TGCAGCGTGGATCCTACAGGGGGCGACGAGCAGTTCTTC,CSVDPTGGDEQFF
TRBD2,TRBV27,TRBJ2-3,.,TGTGCCAGCAGTTTCTTTTCGACTAGCGGACGCACAGATACGCAGTATTTT,CASSFFSTSGRTDTQYF
TRBD2,TRBV6-1,TRBJ2-7,.,TGTGCCAGCAGCCTCCTCACTAGCGGGAGGGCCTACGAGCAGTACTTC,CASSLLTSGRAYEQYF
TRBD2,TRBV6-5,TRBJ2-7,few,TGTGCCAGCAGGGGATTAGCGGGAAGGGCCTACGAGCAGTACTTC,CASRGLAGRAYEQYF
TRBD2,TRBV5-6,TRBJ2-1,once,TGTGCCAGCAGCCCCGTGGGCACTAGCGGGGGTTGGGAGACCCAGTTCTTC,CASSPVGTSGGWETQFF
TRBD2,TRBV7-2,TRBJ2-5,.,TGTGCCAGCAGCTCTAGCGGGGGGCCCATCCGGGAGACCCAGTACTTC,CASSSSGGPIRETQYF
TRBD1,TRBV29-1,TRBJ1-3,.,TGCAGCGCGACAGGGCCCCACTCTGGAAACACCATATATTTT,CSATGPHSGNTIYF
TRBD1,TRBV20-1,TRBJ1-2,.,TGCAGTGCTAGGGCAGGGGGCGACCGTGGCTATGGCTACACCTTC,CSARAGGDRGYGYTF
.,TRBV20-1,TRBJ2-7,many,TGCAGTGCTAGAGAGGCTAGCTACGAGCAGTACTTC,CSAREASYEQYF
.,TRBV4-1,TRBJ2-1,.,TGCGCCAGCAGCGAAGGGGCGGGTTTCTCCTACAATGAGCAGTTCTTC,CASSEGAGFSYNEQFF
TRBD2,TRBV2,TRBJ2-1,.,TGTGCCAGCAGTGAAGCAACGAGCGGGAGGGCCAATGAGCAGTTCTTC,CASSEATSGRANEQFF
TRBD1,TRBV20-1,TRBJ1-5,.,TGCAGTGCTAGGGGACAGGACTATAGCAATCAGCCCCAGCATTTT,CSARGQDYSNQPQHF
.,TRBV29-1,TRBJ1-1,.,TGCAGCGTTGGGGATCTGGGCATGAACACTGAAGCTTTCTTT,CSVGDLGMNTEAFF
.,TRBV6-1,TRBJ2-5,.,TGTGCCACGCGCATGGAAGGGGAGACCCAGTACTTC,CATRMEGETQYF
TRBD1,TRBV28,TRBJ2-5,.,TGTGCCAGCAGTTTATCAACAGGGGTCCAAGAGACCCAGTACTTC,CASSLSTGVQETQYF
.,TRBV5-6,TRBJ2-1,.,TGTGCCTGCCAGCGGAGTTCTAATGAGCAGTTCTTC,CACQRSSNEQFF
.,TRBV27,TRBJ1-2,.,TGTGCCAGCAGTTTAATGGTCGGAGGATACTATGGCTACACCTTC,CASSLMVGGYYGYTF
.,TRBV5-1,TRBJ1-2,.,TGCGCCAGCAGCTCCGAACCTACTGAGAGCTATGGCTACACCTTC,CASSSEPTESYGYTF
TRBD2,TRBV29-1,TRBJ2-1,.,TGCAGCGTTTGGGGGGAGGGTTACAATGAGCAGTTCTTC,CSVWGEGYNEQFF
TRBD1,TRBV28,TRBJ2-7,.,TGTGCCAGCGTAACCGGGACAGGGACCGAGCAGTACTTC,CASVTGTGTEQYF
.,TRBV11-2,TRBJ2-7,.,TGTGCCAGCAGCCCAGCCAGGGGCGAGCAGTACTTC,CASSPARGEQYF
.,TRBV20-1,TRBJ2-1,.,TGCAGTGCTAGAGCCCAGGGGGGTGGTGAGCAGTTCTTC,CSARAQGGGEQFF
.,TRBV20-1,TRBJ2-1,.,TGCAGTGCTAGAGATTTGAGGGTCCGAATAAACAATGAGCAGTTCTTC,CSARDLRVRINNEQFF
.,TRBV4-3,TRBJ1-6,.,TGCGCCAGCAGCCAAGATTTTGTACAGACCGCCTCCTATAATTCACCCCTCCACTTT,CASSQDFVQTASYNSPLHF
.,TRBV12-3/TRBV12-4,TRBJ1-5,few,TGTGCCAGCAGTTTAGTGCCAGGGGCCCCGAGGAGCAATCAGCCCCAGCATTTT,CASSLVPGAPRSNQPQHF
.,TRBV25-1,TRBJ2-5,.,TGTGCCAGCAGTGAATTCGGCCCCAGGGGGGTCGGGGAGACCCAGTACTTC,CASSEFGPRGVGETQYF
.,TRBV20-1,TRBJ1-5,.,TGCAGTGCGACCCGGCGGGGTAGCAACCAGCCCCAGCATTTT,CSATRRGSNQPQHF
.,TRBV12-3/TRBV12-4,TRBJ2-1,.,TGTGCCAGCAGTTTGCTGTTCTTC,CASSLLFF
.,TRBV4-2,TRBJ1-6,.,TGTGCCAGCAGCCAAGTTCCCAGGGCCCGGCGGGATTCACCCCTCCACTTT,CASSQVPRARRDSPLHF
.,TRBV6-2/TRBV6-3,TRBJ1-4,.,TGTGCCAGCAGTTACGGCCTAAATGAAAAACTGTTTTTT,CASSYGLNEKLFF
.,TRBV6-2/TRBV6-3,TRBJ2-1,.,TGTGCCAGCAGTTACTCGACCCTCGCCAATGAGCAGTTCTTC,CASSYSTLANEQFF
TRBD2,TRBV19,TRBJ2-4,.,TGTGCCAGTAGTATATCGGCTAGCGGGAGGGTCAAAAACATTCAGTACTTC,CASSISASGRVKNIQYF
.,TRBV10-3,TRBJ1-6,.,TGTGCCAGCGACAGTCCTAATTCACCCCTCCACTTT,CASDSPNSPLHF
.,TRBV6-5,TRBJ2-7,.,TGTGCCAGCAGTTACTACGGAGAGAGTGATCAGTACTTC,CASSYYGESDQYF
.,TRBV20-1,TRBJ2-1,many,TGCAGTGCTAGAGATCTATCGGGAGTCGATTACAATGAGCAGTTCTTC,CSARDLSGVDYNEQFF
.,TRBV5-1,TRBJ1-4,.,TGCGCCAGCAGCCTGGGGACGGTTGCAACTAATGAAAAACTGTTTTTT,CASSLGTVATNEKLFF
TRBD1,TRBV5-1,TRBJ1-6,.,TGCGCCAGCAGCTTCGCCGACAGGGGCTTTTCACCCCTCCACTTT,CASSFADRGFSPLHF
TRBD2,TRBV7-8,TRBJ2-7,.,TGTGCCAGCAGCACTACAAGATCGACTAGCGGGATACCCTACGAGCAGTACTTC,CASSTTRSTSGIPYEQYF
.,TRBV7-9,TRBJ2-7,.,TGTGCCAACAGCCAGCCGGGAGCCTACGAGCAGTACTTC,CANSQPGAYEQYF
.,TRBV28,TRBJ2-5,few,TGTGCCAGTCACGGCCCGGGAAGTCAAGAGACCCAGTACTTC,CASHGPGSQETQYF
TRBD2,TRBV4-2,TRBJ2-5,once,TGTGCCAGCAGCCAAGATATAACTAGCGGAGAGACCCAGTACTTC,CASSQDITSGETQYF
.,TRBV6-6,TRBJ1-5,few,TGTGCCAGCCGGTATAGCAATCAGCCCCAGCATTTT,CASRYSNQPQHF
TRBD1,TRBV11-2,TRBJ1-2,.,TGTGCCAGCAGCTTTGACAGGGCCGGTGGCTACACCTTC,CASSFDRAGGYTF
.,TRBV28,TRBJ2-7,.,TGTGCCAGCAGGGACGGCGGGGCTTCCTACGAGCAGTACTTC,CASRDGGASYEQYF
.,TRBV7-9,TRBJ2-1,.,TGTGCCAGCAGGGACAGGGAGGGAGGGACGCCCTACAATGAGCAGTTCTTC,CASRDREGGTPYNEQFF